The clone carrying this TCR beta chain was seen ten or more times. Its specificity is unknown. It was considered stable Graves' hyperthyroidism when ophthalmopathy did not progress within 18 months. Clinical symptoms, serum thyroxine and TRAb, thyroid ultrasound and orbital computed tomography together formed the diagnostic basis. This record belongs to a study of T cells in Graves' hyperthyroidism and ophthalmopathy. Study background: Peripheral blood was acquired at first diagnosis, ahead of any therapy whatsoever.

Amplification targeted TCR beta CDR3 regions from RNA transcripts. In the first-round RT-PCR of the TCR CDR3, the HTBI primer set was used. TCRdb called the multiplex PCR reads again in MiXCR, with one record for every CDR3 protein. This sample has hundreds of thousands of distinct CDR3 sequences, with 15% to 20% found just once. General study points: Blood samples included most of the expanded thyroid clonotypes exceeding 0.001.

CDR3 length: 13 amino acids. The germline V and J ends were trimmed by 4 bases and 2 bases, with 9 bases remaining between them. From germline, CDR1 is MNHEY and CDR2 SMNVEV (reference sequence). This TCR was sampled from a woman in her twenties or thirties with Graves' hyperthyroidism. Sequenced: blood. The rearrangement joins TRBV27 to TRBJ2-7; tentatively, D is TRBD2 (5 bases). As DNA, the CDR3 is TGTGCCAGCAGTTCCCTGGGAGCCTACGAGCAGTACTTC. Its translation: CASSSLGAYEQYF.